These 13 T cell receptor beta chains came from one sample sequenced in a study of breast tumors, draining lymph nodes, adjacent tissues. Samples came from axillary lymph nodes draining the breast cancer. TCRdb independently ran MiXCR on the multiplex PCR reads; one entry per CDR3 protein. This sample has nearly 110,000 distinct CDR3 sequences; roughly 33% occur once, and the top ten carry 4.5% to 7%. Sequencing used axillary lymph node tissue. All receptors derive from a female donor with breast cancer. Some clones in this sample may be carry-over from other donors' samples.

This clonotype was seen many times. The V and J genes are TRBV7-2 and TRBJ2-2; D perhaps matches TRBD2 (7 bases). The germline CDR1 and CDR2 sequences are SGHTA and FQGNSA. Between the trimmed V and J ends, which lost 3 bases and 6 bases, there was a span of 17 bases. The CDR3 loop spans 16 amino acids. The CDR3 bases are TGTGCCAGCAGCTTGGGAGGGGGAGTAGCGGCCGGGGAGCTGTTTTTT. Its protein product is CASSLGGGVAAGELFF.

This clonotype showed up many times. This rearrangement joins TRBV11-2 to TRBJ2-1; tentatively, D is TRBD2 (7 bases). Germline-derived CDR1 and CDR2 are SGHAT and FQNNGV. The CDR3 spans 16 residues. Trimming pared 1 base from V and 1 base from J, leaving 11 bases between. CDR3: CASSLAGGLSYNEQFF. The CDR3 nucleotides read TGTGCCAGCAGCTTAGCGGGGGGCCTGTCCTACAATGAGCAGTTCTTC.

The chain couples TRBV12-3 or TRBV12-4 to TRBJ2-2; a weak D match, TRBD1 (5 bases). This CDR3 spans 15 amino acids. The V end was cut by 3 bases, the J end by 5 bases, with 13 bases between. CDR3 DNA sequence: TGTGCCAGCAGTTTCCCTGGGGCCTGGACCGGGGAGCTGTTTTTT. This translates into CASSFPGAWTGELFF.

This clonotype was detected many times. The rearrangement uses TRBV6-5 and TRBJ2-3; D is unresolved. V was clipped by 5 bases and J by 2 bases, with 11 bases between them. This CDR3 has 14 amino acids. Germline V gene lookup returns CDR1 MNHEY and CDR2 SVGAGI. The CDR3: CASSHGPHTDTQYF. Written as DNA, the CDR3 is TGTGCCAGCAGTCACGGCCCCCACACAGATACGCAGTATTTT.

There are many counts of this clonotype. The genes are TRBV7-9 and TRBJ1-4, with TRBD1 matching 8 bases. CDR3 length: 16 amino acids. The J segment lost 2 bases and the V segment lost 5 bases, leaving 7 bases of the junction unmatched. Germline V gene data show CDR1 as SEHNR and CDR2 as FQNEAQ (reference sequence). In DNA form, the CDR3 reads TGTGCCAGCAGCCCCAGGGCAGGGGGCACTAATGAAAAACTGTTTTTT. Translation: CASSPRAGGTNEKLFF.

The CDR3: CASSHPIQETQYF. In DNA, the CDR3 is TGTGCCAGCAGTCACCCCATTCAAGAGACCCAGTACTTC. The chain joins TRBV6-2 or TRBV6-3 to TRBJ2-5; no clear D gene. Germline loops: CDR1 MNHEY, CDR2 SVGEGT. This CDR3 is built from 13 residues. V was trimmed by 5 bases and J by 2 bases, leaving 9 bases between them.

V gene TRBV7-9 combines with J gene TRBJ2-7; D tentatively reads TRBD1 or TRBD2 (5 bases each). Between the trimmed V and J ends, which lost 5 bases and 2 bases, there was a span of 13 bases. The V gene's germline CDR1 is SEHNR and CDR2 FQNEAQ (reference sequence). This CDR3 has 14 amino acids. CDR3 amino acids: CASSPLGTAYEQYF. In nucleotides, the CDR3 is TGTGCCAGCAGCCCTCTAGGGACGGCCTACGAGCAGTACTTC.

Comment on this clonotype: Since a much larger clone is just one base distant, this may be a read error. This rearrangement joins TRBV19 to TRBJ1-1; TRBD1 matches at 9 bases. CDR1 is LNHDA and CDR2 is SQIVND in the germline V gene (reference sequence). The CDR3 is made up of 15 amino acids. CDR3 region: CVSSPRTGENTEAFF. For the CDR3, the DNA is TGTGTCAGTAGTCCTAGGACAGGGGAGAACACTGAAGCTTTCTTT. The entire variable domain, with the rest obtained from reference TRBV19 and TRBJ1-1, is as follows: DGGITQSPKYLFRKEGQNVTLSCEQNLNHDAMYWYRQDPGQGLRLIYYSQIVNDFQKGDIAEGYSVSREKKESFPLTVTSAQKNPTAFYLCVSSPRTGENTEAFFGQGTRLTVV.

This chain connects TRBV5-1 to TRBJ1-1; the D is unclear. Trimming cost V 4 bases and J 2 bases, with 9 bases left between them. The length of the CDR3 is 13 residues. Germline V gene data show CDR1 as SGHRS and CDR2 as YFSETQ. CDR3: CASSDDRNTEAFF. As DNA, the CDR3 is TGCGCCAGCAGCGATGACCGCAACACTGAAGCTTTCTTT.

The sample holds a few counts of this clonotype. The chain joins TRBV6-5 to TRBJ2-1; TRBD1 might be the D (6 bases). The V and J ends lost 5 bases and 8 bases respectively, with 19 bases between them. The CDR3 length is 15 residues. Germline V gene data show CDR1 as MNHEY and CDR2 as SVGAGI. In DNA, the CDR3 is TGTGCCAGCAGTCACGTGGGGGCCGGTGTCGATGAGCAGTTCTTC. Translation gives CASSHVGAGVDEQFF.

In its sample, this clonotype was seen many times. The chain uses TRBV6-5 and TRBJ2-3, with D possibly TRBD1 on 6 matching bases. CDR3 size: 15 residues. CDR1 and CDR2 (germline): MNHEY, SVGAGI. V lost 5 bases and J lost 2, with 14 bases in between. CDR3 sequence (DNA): TGTGCCAGCAGTCTTACACAGGGTAACACAGATACGCAGTATTTT. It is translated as CASSLTQGNTDTQYF.

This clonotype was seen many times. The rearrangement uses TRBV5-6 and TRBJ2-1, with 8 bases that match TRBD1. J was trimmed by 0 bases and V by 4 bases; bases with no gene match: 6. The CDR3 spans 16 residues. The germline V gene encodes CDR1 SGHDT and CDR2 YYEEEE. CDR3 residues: CASSVLGTGSYNEQFF. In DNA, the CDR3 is TGTGCCAGCAGCGTTTTAGGGACAGGCTCCTACAATGAGCAGTTCTTC. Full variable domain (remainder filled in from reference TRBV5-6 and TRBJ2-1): DAGVTQSPTHLIKTRGQQVTLRCSPKSGHDTVSWYQQALGQGPQFIFQYYEEEERQRGNFPDRFSGHQFPNYSSELNVNALLLGDSALYLCASSVLGTGSYNEQFFGPGTRLTVL.

This CDR3 reads CASSLDSPETQYF. CDR3 coding DNA: TGTGCCAGCAGCTTGGACAGCCCAGAGACCCAGTACTTC. The V call is TRBV5-6, the J call TRBJ2-5; no clear D gene. The CDR3 totals 13 residues. CDR1 is SGHDT, CDR2 YYEEEE, per germline. The ends were cut back, 0 bases at V and 4 bases at J, with 7 bases in the middle.